A selection of T cell receptor beta chains follows, all from one sample in a study of control samples from healthy donors and cancer patients. Produced via immunoSEQ multiplex PCR; TCRdb's table is partial and in-frame only. This sample has about 130,000 clones; about 93% occur once, and the top ten carry 1.5% to 2%. The sample consisted of PBMCs. These receptors were collected from a man over 45 with head and neck cancer. CDR3s include the opening cysteine and the closing phenylalanine or tryptophan. The D gene is left open where the match is weak. Part of the rows lack a size; the others show once, few, many or a class for expanded clones.

D: .; size: once; J: TRBJ1-2; V: TRBV7-2; CDR3: CASTESKNYGYTF; DNA: TGTGCCAGCACCGAAAGTAAGAACTATGGCTACACCTTC
D: .; size: .; J: TRBJ1-4; V: TRBV10-3; CDR3: CAISDVGENEKLFF; DNA: TGTGCCATCAGTGATGTAGGAGAGAATGAAAAACTGTTTTTT
D: .; size: .; J: TRBJ2-1; V: TRBV5-5; CDR3: CASSLAYNEQFF; DNA: TGTGCCAGCAGCTTGGCCTACAATGAGCAGTTCTTC
D: .; size: .; J: TRBJ2-1; V: TRBV6-2/TRBV6-3; CDR3: CASSRYESGDNEQFF; DNA: TGTGCCAGCAGTCGGTACGAATCCGGGGACAATGAGCAGTTCTTC
D: .; size: .; J: TRBJ2-5; V: TRBV4-2; CDR3: CASSQEIGIKETQYF; DNA: TGTGCCAGCAGCCAAGAGATTGGGATAAAAGAGACCCAGTACTTC
D: .; size: .; J: TRBJ2-1; V: TRBV7-9; CDR3: CASSLYRATYNEQFF; DNA: TGTGCCAGCAGCTTATATCGGGCAACCTACAATGAGCAGTTCTTC
D: .; size: .; J: TRBJ2-5; V: TRBV19; CDR3: CASTPGSLLQETQYF; DNA: TGTGCCAGTACTCCGGGCAGCCTGCTCCAAGAGACCCAGTACTTC
D: .; size: few; J: TRBJ1-2; V: TRBV9; CDR3: CASASRGTGYGYTF; DNA: TGTGCCAGCGCCTCTCGAGGGACTGGGTATGGCTACACCTTC
D: TRBD1; size: .; J: TRBJ2-7; V: TRBV25-1; CDR3: CASRTTGNYEQYF; DNA: TGTGCCAGCAGAACGACAGGGAATTACGAGCAGTACTTC
D: .; size: .; J: TRBJ1-2; V: TRBV28; CDR3: CASKESYGYTF; DNA: TGTGCCAGCAAGGAGAGCTATGGCTACACCTTC